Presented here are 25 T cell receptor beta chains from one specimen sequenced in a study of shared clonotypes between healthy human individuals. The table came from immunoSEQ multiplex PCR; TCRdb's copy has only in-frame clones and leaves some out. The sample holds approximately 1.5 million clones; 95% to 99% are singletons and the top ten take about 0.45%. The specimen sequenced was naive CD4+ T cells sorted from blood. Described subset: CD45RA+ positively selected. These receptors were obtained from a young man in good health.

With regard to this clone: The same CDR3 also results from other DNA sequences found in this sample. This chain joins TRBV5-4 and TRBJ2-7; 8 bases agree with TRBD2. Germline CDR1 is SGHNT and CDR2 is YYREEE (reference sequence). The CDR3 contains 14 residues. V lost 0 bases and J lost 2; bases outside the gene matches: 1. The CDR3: CASSLAGGPYEQYF. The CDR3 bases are TGTGCCAGCAGCTTGGCGGGAGGGCCCTACGAGCAGTACTTC.

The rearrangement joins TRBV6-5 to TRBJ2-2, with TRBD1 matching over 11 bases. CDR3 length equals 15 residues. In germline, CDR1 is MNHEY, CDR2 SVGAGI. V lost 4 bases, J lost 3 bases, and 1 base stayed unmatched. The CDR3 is CASSWTGGDTGELFF. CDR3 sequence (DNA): TGTGCCAGCAGTTGGACAGGGGGCGACACCGGGGAGCTGTTTTTT.

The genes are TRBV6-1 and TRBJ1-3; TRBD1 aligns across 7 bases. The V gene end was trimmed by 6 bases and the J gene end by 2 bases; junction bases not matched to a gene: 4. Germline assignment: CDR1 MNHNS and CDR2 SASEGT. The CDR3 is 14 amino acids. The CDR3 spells CASRPGQTGNTIYF. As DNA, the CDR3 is TGTGCCAGCAGACCGGGACAGACTGGAAACACCATATATTTT.

In DNA form, the CDR3 reads TGTGCCAGCAGTGAACGACTACAGGGTACTAACTATGGCTACACCTTC. It codes for CASSERLQGTNYGYTF. The V and J genes are TRBV6-1 and TRBJ1-2; D is possibly TRBD1 (6 bases). The V end lost 2 bases, the J end lost 0 bases, and 13 bases lay between the germline ends. The CDR3 consists of 16 residues. Per germline, CDR1 MNHNS and CDR2 SASEGT.

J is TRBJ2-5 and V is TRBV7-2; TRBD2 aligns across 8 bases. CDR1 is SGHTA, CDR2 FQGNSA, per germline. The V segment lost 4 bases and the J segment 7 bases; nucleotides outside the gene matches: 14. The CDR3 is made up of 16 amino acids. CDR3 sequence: CASSSPGRSGRGTQYF. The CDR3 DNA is TGTGCCAGCAGCTCCCCCGGGCGATCCGGGAGGGGGACCCAGTACTTC.

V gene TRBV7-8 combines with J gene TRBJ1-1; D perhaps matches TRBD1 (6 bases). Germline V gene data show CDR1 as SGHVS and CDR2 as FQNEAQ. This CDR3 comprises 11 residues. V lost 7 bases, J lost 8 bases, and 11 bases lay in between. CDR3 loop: CASIQTGEAFF. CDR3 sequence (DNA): TGTGCCAGCATTCAAACAGGGGAAGCTTTCTTT. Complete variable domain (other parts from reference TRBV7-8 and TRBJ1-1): GAGVSQSPRYKVAKRGQDVALRCDPISGHVSLFWYQQALGQGPEFLTYFQNEAQLDKSGLPSDRFFAERPEGSVSTLKIQRTQQEDSAVYLCASIQTGEAFFGQGTRLTVV.

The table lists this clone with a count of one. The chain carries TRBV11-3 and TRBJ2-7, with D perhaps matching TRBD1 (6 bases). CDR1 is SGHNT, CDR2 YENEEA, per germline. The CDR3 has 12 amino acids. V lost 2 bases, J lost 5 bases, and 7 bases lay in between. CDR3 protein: CASSLKGDEQYF. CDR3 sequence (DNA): TGTGCCAGCAGCTTAAAGGGGGACGAGCAGTACTTC. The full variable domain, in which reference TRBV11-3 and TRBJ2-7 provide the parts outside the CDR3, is EAGVVQSPRYKIIEKKQPVAFWCNPISGHNTLYWYLQNLGQGPELLIRYENEEAVDDSQLPKDRFSAERLKGVDSTLKIQPAELGDSAVYLCASSLKGDEQYFGPGTRLTVT.

CDR3 sequence reads: CASSFGSDSNQPQHF. CDR3 nucleotides: TGTGCCAGCAGCTTTGGGTCAGATAGCAATCAGCCCCAGCATTTT. The rearrangement joins TRBV7-9 to TRBJ1-5; D unclear. Germline CDR1 reads SEHNR; CDR2 reads FQNEAQ (reference sequence). This CDR3 contains 15 residues. Trimming shortened V by 3 bases and J by 0 bases, and 9 bases separated the two germline ends.

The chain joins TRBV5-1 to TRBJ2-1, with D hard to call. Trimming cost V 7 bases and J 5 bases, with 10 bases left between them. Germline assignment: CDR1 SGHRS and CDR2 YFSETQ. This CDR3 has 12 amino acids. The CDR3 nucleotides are TGCGCCAGCTGCGATAACCACAATGAGCAGTTCTTC. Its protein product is CASCDNHNEQFF.

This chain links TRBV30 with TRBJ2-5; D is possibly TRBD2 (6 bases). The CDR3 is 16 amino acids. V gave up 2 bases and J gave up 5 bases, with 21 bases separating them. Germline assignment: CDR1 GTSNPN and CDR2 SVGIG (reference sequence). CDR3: CAWSIPMPLAPETQYF. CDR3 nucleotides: TGTGCCTGGAGTATCCCGATGCCACTAGCCCCGGAGACCCAGTACTTC.

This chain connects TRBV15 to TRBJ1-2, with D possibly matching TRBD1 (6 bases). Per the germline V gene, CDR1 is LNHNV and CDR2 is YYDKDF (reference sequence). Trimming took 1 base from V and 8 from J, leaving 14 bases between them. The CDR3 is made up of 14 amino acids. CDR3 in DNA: TGTGCCACCAGCAGAGCCCACAGGGAAGGGGGCTACACCTTC. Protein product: CATSRAHREGGYTF. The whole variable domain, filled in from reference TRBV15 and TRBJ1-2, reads DAMVIQNPRYQVTQFGKPVTLSCSQTLNHNVMYWYQQKSSQAPKLLFHYYDKDFNNEADTPDNFQSRRPNTSFCFLDIRSPGLGDTAMYLCATSRAHREGGYTFGSGTRLTVV.

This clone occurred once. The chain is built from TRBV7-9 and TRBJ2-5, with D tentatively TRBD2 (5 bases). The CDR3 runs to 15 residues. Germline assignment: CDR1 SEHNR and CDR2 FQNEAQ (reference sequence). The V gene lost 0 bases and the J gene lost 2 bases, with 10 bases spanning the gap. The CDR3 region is CASSLALAEQETQYF. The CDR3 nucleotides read TGTGCCAGCAGCTTAGCGCTAGCAGAGCAAGAGACCCAGTACTTC. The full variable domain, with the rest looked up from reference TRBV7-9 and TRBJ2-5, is DTGVSQNPRHKITKRGQNVTFRCDPISEHNRLYWYRQTLGQGPEFLTYFQNEAQLEKSRLLSDRFSAERPKGSFSTLEIQRTEQGDSAMYLCASSLALAEQETQYFGPGTRLLVL.

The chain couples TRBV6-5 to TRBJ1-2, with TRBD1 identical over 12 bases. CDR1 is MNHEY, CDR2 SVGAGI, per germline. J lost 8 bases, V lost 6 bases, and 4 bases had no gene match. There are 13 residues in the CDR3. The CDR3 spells CASRAGTGGGYTF. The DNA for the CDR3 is TGTGCCAGCAGGGCCGGGACAGGGGGCGGCTACACCTTC.

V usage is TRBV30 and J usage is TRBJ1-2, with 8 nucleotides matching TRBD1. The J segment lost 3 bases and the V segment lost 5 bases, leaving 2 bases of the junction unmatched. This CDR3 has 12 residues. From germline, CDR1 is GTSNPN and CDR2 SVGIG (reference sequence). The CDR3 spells CAWGDRYYGYTF. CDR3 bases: TGTGCCTGGGGGGACAGGTACTATGGCTACACCTTC.

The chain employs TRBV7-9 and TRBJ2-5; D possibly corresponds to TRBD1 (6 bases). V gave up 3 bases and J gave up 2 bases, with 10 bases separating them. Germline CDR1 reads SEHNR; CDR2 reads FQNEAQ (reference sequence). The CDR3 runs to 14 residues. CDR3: CASSFGQLQETQYF. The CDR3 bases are TGTGCCAGCAGCTTTGGACAGTTACAAGAGACCCAGTACTTC.

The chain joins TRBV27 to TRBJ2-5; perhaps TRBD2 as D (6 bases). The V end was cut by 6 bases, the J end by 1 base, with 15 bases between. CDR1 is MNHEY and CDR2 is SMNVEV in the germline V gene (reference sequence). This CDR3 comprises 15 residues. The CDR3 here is CASSKGTLTQETQYF. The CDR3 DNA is TGTGCCAGCAGCAAAGGGACTCTAACCCAAGAGACCCAGTACTTC.

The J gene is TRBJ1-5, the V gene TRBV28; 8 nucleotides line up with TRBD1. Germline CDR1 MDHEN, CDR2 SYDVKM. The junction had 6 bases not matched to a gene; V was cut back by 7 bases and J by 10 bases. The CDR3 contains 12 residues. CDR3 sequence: CASTQGAKPQHF. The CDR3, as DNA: TGTGCCAGCACCCAGGGGGCAAAACCCCAGCATTTT. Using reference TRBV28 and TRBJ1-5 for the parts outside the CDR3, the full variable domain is DVKVTQSSRYLVKRTGEKVFLECVQDMDHENMFWYRQDPGLGLRLIYFSYDVKMKEKGDIPEGYSVSREKKERFSLILESASTNQTSMYLCASTQGAKPQHFGDGTRLSIL.

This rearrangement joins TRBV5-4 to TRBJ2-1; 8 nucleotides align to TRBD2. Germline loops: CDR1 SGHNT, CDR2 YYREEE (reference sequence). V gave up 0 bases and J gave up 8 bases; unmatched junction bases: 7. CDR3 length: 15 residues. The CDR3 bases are TGTGCCAGCAGCTTGGGTGGACTAGCATTTGATGAGCAGTTCTTC. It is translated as CASSLGGLAFDEQFF.

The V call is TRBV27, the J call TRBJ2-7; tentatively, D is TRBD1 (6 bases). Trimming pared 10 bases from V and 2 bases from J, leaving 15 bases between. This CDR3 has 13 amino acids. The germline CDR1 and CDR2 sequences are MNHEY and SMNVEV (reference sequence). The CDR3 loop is CATKETGTYEQYF. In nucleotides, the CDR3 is TGTGCCACGAAGGAGACAGGAACCTACGAGCAGTACTTC.

DNA of the CDR3: TGTGCCAGCAGCTCGTGGACAGGGATAAAGACCCAGTACTTC. It specifies CASSSWTGIKTQYF. This sequence joins TRBV7-9 and TRBJ2-5; 8 bases match TRBD1. Germline CDR1 reads SEHNR; CDR2 reads FQNEAQ (reference sequence). V dropped 4 bases and J dropped 6; count of bases not matched to a gene: 7. This CDR3 has 14 amino acids.

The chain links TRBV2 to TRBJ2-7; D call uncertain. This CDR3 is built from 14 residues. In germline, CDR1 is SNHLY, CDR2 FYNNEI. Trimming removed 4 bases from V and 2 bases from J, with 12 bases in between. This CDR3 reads CASSGVTVAYEQYF. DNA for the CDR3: TGTGCCAGCAGTGGTGTGACGGTGGCCTACGAGCAGTACTTC. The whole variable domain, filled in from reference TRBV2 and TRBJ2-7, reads EPEVTQTPSHQVTQMGQEVILRCVPISNHLYFYWYRQILGQKVEFLVSFYNNEISEKSEIFDDQFSVERPDGSNFTLKIRSTKLEDSAMYFCASSGVTVAYEQYFGPGTRLTVT.

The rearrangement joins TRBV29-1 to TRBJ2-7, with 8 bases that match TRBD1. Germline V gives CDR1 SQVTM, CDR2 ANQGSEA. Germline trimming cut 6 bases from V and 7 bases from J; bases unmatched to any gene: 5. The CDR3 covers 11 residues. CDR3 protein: CSVLTGDEQYF. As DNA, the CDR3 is TGCAGCGTGCTGACAGGGGATGAGCAGTACTTC.

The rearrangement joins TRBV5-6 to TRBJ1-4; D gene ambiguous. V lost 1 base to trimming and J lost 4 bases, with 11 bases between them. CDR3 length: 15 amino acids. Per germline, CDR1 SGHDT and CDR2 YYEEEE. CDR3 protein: CASSLITESNEKLFF. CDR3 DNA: TGTGCCAGCAGCTTGATTACAGAAAGTAATGAAAAACTGTTTTTT.

CDR3 nucleotides: TGCGCCAGCAGCTTCGTACTAGCGGCCATAAGGAATGAGCAGTTCTTC. Its translation: CASSFVLAAIRNEQFF. This chain uses TRBV5-1 with TRBJ2-1, with 8 bases identical to TRBD2. Trimming cost V 2 bases and J 7 bases; bases outside gene matches: 11. Germline CDR1 reads SGHRS; CDR2 reads YFSETQ. The CDR3 contains 16 residues.

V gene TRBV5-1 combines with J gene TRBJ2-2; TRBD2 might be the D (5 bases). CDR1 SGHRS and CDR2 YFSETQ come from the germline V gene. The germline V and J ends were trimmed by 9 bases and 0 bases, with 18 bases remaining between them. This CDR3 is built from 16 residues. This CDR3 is CANPTLGRSNTGELFF. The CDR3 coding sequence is TGCGCCAACCCTACTTTGGGGAGATCGAACACCGGGGAGCTGTTTTTT.